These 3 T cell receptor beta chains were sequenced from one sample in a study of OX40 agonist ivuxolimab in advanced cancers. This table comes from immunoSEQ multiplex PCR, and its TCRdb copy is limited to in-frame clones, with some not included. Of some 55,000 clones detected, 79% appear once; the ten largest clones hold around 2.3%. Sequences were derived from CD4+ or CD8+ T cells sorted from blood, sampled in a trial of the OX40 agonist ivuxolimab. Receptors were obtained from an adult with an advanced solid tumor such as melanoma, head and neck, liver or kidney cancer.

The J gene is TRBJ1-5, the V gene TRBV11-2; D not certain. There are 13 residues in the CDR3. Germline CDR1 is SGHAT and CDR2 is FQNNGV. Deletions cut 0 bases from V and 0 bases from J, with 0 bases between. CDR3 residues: CASSLDSNQPQHF. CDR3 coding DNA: TGTGCCAGCAGCTTAGATAGCAATCAGCCCCAGCATTTT.

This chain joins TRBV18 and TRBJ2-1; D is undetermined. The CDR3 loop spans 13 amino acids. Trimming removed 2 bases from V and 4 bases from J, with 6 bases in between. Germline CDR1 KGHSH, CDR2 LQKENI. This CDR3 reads CASSPIIYNEQFF. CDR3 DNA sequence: TGTGCCAGCTCACCAATAATTTACAATGAGCAGTTCTTC. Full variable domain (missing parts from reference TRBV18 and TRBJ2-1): NAGVMQNPRHLVRRRGQEARLRCSPMKGHSHVYWYRQLPEEGLKFMVYLQKENIIDESGMPKERFSAEFPKEGPSILRIQQVVRGDSAAYFCASSPIIYNEQFFGPGTRLTVL.

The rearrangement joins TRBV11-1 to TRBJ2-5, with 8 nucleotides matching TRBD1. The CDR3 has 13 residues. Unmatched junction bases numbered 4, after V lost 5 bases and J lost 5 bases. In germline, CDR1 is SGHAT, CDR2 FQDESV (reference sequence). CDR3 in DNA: TGTGCCAGCAGCCTAGACAGGGGCGAGACCCAGTACTTC. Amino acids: CASSLDRGETQYF.